The 27 T cell receptor beta chains below all came from one sample that was sequenced in a study of T cells expressing NK-cell markers. Reanalyzing the 5' RACE reads, TCRdb keeps one entry per CDR3 protein, without DNA. The listing records some 390,000 distinct CDR3 sequences. The sample taken for sequencing was blood T cells: a sorted CD56 or NKG2C T cell subset, CD4+ or CD8+ T cells, or bulk PBMC T cells (not recorded which). The receptors were gathered from a woman between 50 and 59 years old in good health.

The chain recombines TRBV2 with TRBJ2-3; TCRdb's D call, TRBD2, is unchecked because there is no DNA. Germline CDR1 and CDR2: SNHLY and FYNNEI. The CDR3 loop spans 13 amino acids. CDR3: CASSQLASDTQYF.

This chain links TRBV11-2 with TRBJ1-6; TCRdb outputs TRBD1, but without DNA this stays unchecked. The length of the CDR3 is 17 residues. Germline-derived CDR1 and CDR2 are SGHAT and FQNNGV. The CDR3 reads CASSFGRGYSYNSPLHF.

V gene TRBV11-3 combines with J gene TRBJ2-1. This CDR3 has 14 amino acids. From germline, CDR1 is SGHNT and CDR2 YENEEA. CDR3 sequence: CASRIRESDNEQFF.

The rearrangement joins TRBV25-1 to TRBJ1-1. CDR1 is MGHDK, CDR2 SYGVNS, per germline. The CDR3 runs to 13 residues. The CDR3 spells CASSESGRTEAFF.

This chain connects TRBV19 to TRBJ1-4; TCRdb calls TRBD1, which cannot be checked without DNA. The CDR3 spans 15 residues. Germline V gives CDR1 LNHDA, CDR2 SQIVND (reference sequence). CDR3 sequence reads: CASSIMGQGFEKLFF.

The gene calls are TRBV6-1 and TRBJ1-1. CDR3 length: 13 residues. Germline V CDR1 and CDR2: MNHNS, SASEGT. Here the CDR3 reads CATRGKGITEAFF.

The chain has TRBV14 and TRBJ2-3; TCRdb reports TRBD2, a call that lacks DNA to check it against. The CDR3 totals 17 residues. CDR1 is SGHDN and CDR2 is FVKESK in the germline V gene. The CDR3: CASSQIAGSLLGDTQYF.

The V call is TRBV29-1, the J call TRBJ2-3. Germline-derived CDR1 and CDR2 are SQVTM and ANQGSEA. CDR3 length: 13 amino acids. CDR3 region: CSVSRSLTDTQYF.

The chain is built from TRBV7-2 and TRBJ2-1; the D call of TRBD2 rests on TCRdb alone, since no DNA is present to check it. The CDR3 is made up of 13 amino acids. The germline V gene encodes CDR1 SGHTA and CDR2 FQGNSA. The CDR3 sequence: CASSRGASNEQFF.

CDR3 protein: CASSLRLGQVTDTQYF. J is TRBJ2-3 and V is TRBV12-3 or TRBV12-4; the D call of TRBD1 rests on TCRdb alone, since no DNA is present to check it. The CDR3 totals 16 residues.

The V call is TRBV12-3 or TRBV12-4, the J call TRBJ2-3; TCRdb returns TRBD2, unconfirmable since there is no DNA. CDR3 length: 11 amino acids. CDR3: CATGVGDTQYF.

V usage is TRBV29-1 and J usage is TRBJ1-1; TCRdb outputs TRBD1, but without DNA this stays unchecked. Germline CDR1 reads SQVTM; CDR2 reads ANQGSEA. The CDR3 consists of 15 residues. This CDR3 is CSAPSPGADNTEAFF.

The genes are TRBV7-8 and TRBJ2-5; TCRdb's assignment of TRBD1 cannot be checked, as there is no DNA. This CDR3 has 16 amino acids. The V gene's germline CDR1 is SGHVS and CDR2 FQNEAQ. The CDR3 spells CASSLIRPGAQETQYF.

The chain uses TRBV4-1 and TRBJ2-5. The CDR3 is 14 residues long. The germline V gene encodes CDR1 MGHRA and CDR2 YSYEKL. The CDR3 sequence: CASSQSIDQETQYF.

V and J are TRBV4-1 and TRBJ2-3. This CDR3 region has 14 residues. Germline-derived CDR1 and CDR2 are MGHRA and YSYEKL. The CDR3 reads CASSLDTFTDTQYF.

This sequence joins TRBV7-7 and TRBJ2-5; the D call of TRBD1 rests on TCRdb alone, since no DNA is present to check it. Germline V gene lookup returns CDR1 SSHAT and CDR2 FNYEAQ (reference sequence). This CDR3 contains 16 residues. The CDR3 is CASSPTGTDDQETQYF.

The rearrangement uses TRBV2 and TRBJ2-3; as DNA is missing, the TRBD2 call by TCRdb cannot be tested. The germline V gene has CDR1 SNHLY and CDR2 FYNNEI. This CDR3 contains 19 residues. The CDR3 reads CASSARGLAGGRGTDTQYF.

This rearrangement joins TRBV27 to TRBJ1-3; TCRdb selects TRBD1, and the lack of DNA leaves this call unchecked. Looked up from germline, CDR1 is MNHEY and CDR2 is SMNVEV (reference sequence). There are 16 residues in the CDR3. The CDR3 sequence: CASSLLGGASGNTIYF.

The J gene is TRBJ2-3, the V gene TRBV5-1. Germline loops: CDR1 SGHRS, CDR2 YFSETQ. The CDR3 contains 14 residues. The CDR3 spells CASSLAKLQDTQYF.

The chain couples TRBV28 to TRBJ2-1; TCRdb designates TRBD2, a call that cannot be tested without DNA. Germline V gene lookup returns CDR1 MDHEN and CDR2 SYDVKM. This CDR3 contains 17 residues. This CDR3 is CASSSPPPSGRYNEQFF.

V and J are TRBV24-1 and TRBJ2-2. The germline V gene encodes CDR1 KGHDR and CDR2 SFDVKD. The CDR3 spans 14 residues. The CDR3 sequence: CATRLDANTGELFF.

The V and J genes are TRBV2 and TRBJ2-1; TCRdb indicates TRBD2, and absent DNA this call remains unverified. The CDR3 length is 18 residues. The germline V gene encodes CDR1 SNHLY and CDR2 FYNNEI. The CDR3 here is CASSDVAQGTVPYNEQFF.

The chain employs TRBV10-3 and TRBJ2-1; TCRdb gives TRBD1 as the D gene, but with no DNA this cannot be confirmed. Per germline, CDR1 ENHRY and CDR2 SYGVKD. The CDR3 is 13 amino acids. The CDR3: CAIARQGSNEQFF.

The V and J genes are TRBV20-1 and TRBJ2-2; TCRdb's assignment of TRBD2 cannot be checked, as there is no DNA. This CDR3 spans 15 amino acids. Germline V gene data show CDR1 as DFQATT and CDR2 as SNEGSKA (reference sequence). CDR3 protein: CSARDWRERSGELFF.

J is TRBJ1-5 and V is TRBV18. This CDR3 is built from 15 residues. CDR1 KGHSH and CDR2 LQKENI come from the germline V gene. The CDR3 sequence: CASSLREGGNQPQHF. Looking up the rest from reference TRBV18 and TRBJ1-5 gives the full variable domain: NAGVMQNPRHLVRRRGQEARLRCSPMKGHSHVYWYRQLPEEGLKFMVYLQKENIIDESGMPKERFSAEFPKEGPSILRIQQVVRGDSAAYFCASSLREGGNQPQHFGDGTRLSIL.

The genes are TRBV29-1 and TRBJ2-3; TCRdb names TRBD1, which stays unverified in the absence of DNA. Germline V lookup: CDR1 SQVTM, CDR2 ANQGSEA. This CDR3 is built from 13 residues. The CDR3 is CSAPVGAQDTQYF.

The chain employs TRBV7-9 and TRBJ2-5; TCRdb's D call, TRBD1, is unchecked because there is no DNA. This CDR3 comprises 16 residues. CDR1 is SEHNR and CDR2 is FQNEAQ in the germline V gene (reference sequence). The CDR3 sequence is CASSLRFLQGEETQYF.